The clone carrying this T cell receptor beta chain was recorded at least ten times. The antigen is not known. This specimen comes from a study of T cells after yellow fever vaccination. CDR1 and CDR2 from the germline V gene are SGHRS and YFSETQ. This CDR3 region has 16 residues. The V gene end was trimmed by 4 bases and the J gene end by 7 bases; junction bases not matched to a gene: 14. Findings of the study overall: Repertoires obtained by FACS sorting could include abundant clonotypes that entered as contaminants from the bulk population.

TCRdb reprocessed the 5' RACE reads with MiXCR, giving one entry per CDR3 protein. The sample lists more than 65,000 distinct CDR3 sequences; about 6% were seen once. The clonotype originates from a man younger than 35 who received the YFV17D yellow fever vaccine. The V call is TRBV5-1, the J call TRBJ2-1; 7 bases are a match to TRBD2. The source was CD4+ T cells sorted from PBMCs, collected about 2 weeks after the first yellow fever vaccination. In DNA, the CDR3 is TGCGCCAGCAGCCTACCACGCGGGGGAGGCCTTAATGAGCAGTTCTTC. Translated: CASSLPRGGGLNEQFF.